This TCR beta chain comes out of a study of cytomegalovirus exposure and HLA in healthy donors. This CDR3 comprises 16 residues. V shed 2 bases and J shed 10 bases, with 21 bases lying between them. From germline, CDR1 is SEHNR and CDR2 FQNEAQ (reference sequence). Researchers ran the PCR with 60 Vbeta and 13 Jbeta primers. Measured with immunoSEQ multiplex PCR; TCRdb has only the in-frame clones, and not every one. The sample carries about 150,000 clones, roughly 79% recorded once. The TCR comes from a middle-aged woman in good health and CMV-seropositive. The rearrangement joins TRBV7-9 to TRBJ2-1; tentative D call: TRBD2 (5 bases). What was sequenced was PBMCs. The DNA for the CDR3 is TGTGCCAGCAGCTTAAGGACTCTTGCCCCCCTCTTAGAGCAGTTCTTC. Its translation is CASSLRTLAPLLEQFF.